The 14 T cell receptor beta chains reported below all come from one sample, sequenced in a study of blood T cell repertoires in COVID-19. Produced via immunoSEQ multiplex PCR; TCRdb's table is partial and in-frame only. This sample has about 130,000 clones, with around 80% found just once. The sequenced material came from peripheral blood. All receptors derive from a man between 65 and 85 years old with acute or convalescent COVID-19.

The chain employs TRBV6-5 and TRBJ1-1; 7 bases are shared with TRBD1. The CDR3 spans 13 residues. With 2 bases clipped from V and 7 bases from J, the junction kept 4 bases outside the gene matches. Germline-derived CDR1 and CDR2 are MNHEY and SVGAGI. CDR3 nucleotides: TGTGCCAGCAGTTACGGGACAGCCCGTGAAGCTTTCTTT. It encodes CASSYGTAREAFF.

The genes are TRBV5-8 and TRBJ2-2; 12 bases are shared with TRBD2. With 1 base clipped from V and 6 bases from J, the junction kept 7 bases outside the gene matches. The length of the CDR3 is 17 residues. Germline V lookup: CDR1 SGHTS, CDR2 YDEGEE. CDR3 DNA: TGTGCCAGCAGCTTGCGGAGACTAGCGGGGGTCTCCGGGGAGCTGTTTTTT. Protein sequence: CASSLRRLAGVSGELFF.

CDR3 DNA sequence: TGTGCCACCAACCCAACTACCATGAACACTGAAGCTTTCTTT. As protein: CATNPTTMNTEAFF. This sequence joins TRBV6-5 and TRBJ1-1; D remains unclear. CDR3 length: 14 residues. The V gene's germline CDR1 is MNHEY and CDR2 SVGAGI. V lost 10 bases to trimming and J lost 0 bases, with 15 bases between them.

The rearrangement joins TRBV7-2 to TRBJ2-3, with 9 bases aligning to TRBD2. The J segment lost 10 bases and the V segment lost 0 bases, leaving 5 bases of the junction unmatched. Germline V gene sequence: CDR1 SGHTA, CDR2 FQGNSA. The CDR3 contains 14 residues. CDR3: CASSLAPTSGAQYF. As DNA, the CDR3 is TGTGCCAGCAGCTTAGCCCCGACTAGCGGTGCGCAGTATTTT.

This clone was counted at least ten times. The V and J genes are TRBV7-9 and TRBJ2-3; TRBD2 matches 8 bases. The CDR3 extends over 16 amino acids. From germline, CDR1 is SEHNR and CDR2 FQNEAQ (reference sequence). The V gene end was trimmed by 4 bases and the J gene end by 0 bases; junction bases not matched to a gene: 6. The CDR3 spells CASSSIIAGSTDTQYF. The CDR3 DNA reads TGTGCCAGCAGCTCAATAATAGCGGGAAGCACAGATACGCAGTATTTT.

This chain connects TRBV5-1 to TRBJ1-2; D may be TRBD1 (5 bases). The V end was cut by 0 bases, the J end by 6 bases, with 15 bases between. The V gene's germline CDR1 is SGHRS and CDR2 YFSETQ. This CDR3 has 15 residues. CDR3 coding DNA: TGCGCCAGCAGCTTGGTTGACTGGACACAAGATGGCTACACCTTC. Translating gives CASSLVDWTQDGYTF.

The J gene is TRBJ2-1, the V gene TRBV3-1 (or the pseudogene TRBV3-2); the D gene is possibly TRBD2 (5 bases). V lost 0 bases and J 4 bases, leaving 10 bases between the germline ends. Germline V gives CDR1 LGHDT, CDR2 YNNKEL (reference sequence). The CDR3 loop spans 15 amino acids. DNA of the CDR3: TGTGCCAGCAGCCAAGAACCTAGCTGGTACAATGAGCAGTTCTTC. This sequence encodes CASSQEPSWYNEQFF.

This sequence joins TRBV11-3 and TRBJ2-7; no definite D call. Germline lookup yields CDR1 SGHNT and CDR2 YENEEA. The CDR3 is 13 residues long. With 2 bases removed from V and 3 bases from J, the gap between germline ends came to 8 bases. CDR3 bases: TGTGCCAGCAGCTTATACGCGAACTACGAGCAGTACTTC. Its protein product is CASSLYANYEQYF.

The chain has TRBV6-5 and TRBJ1-3, with a weak D call TRBD1 (5 bases). The V gene lost 2 bases and the J gene lost 2 bases, with 10 bases spanning the gap. CDR3 length equals 15 residues. CDR1 is MNHEY and CDR2 is SVGAGI in the germline V gene. CDR3 in amino acids: CASSYVAGTGNTIYF. The DNA of the CDR3 is TGTGCCAGCAGTTACGTCGCAGGGACTGGAAACACCATATATTTT.

The chain employs TRBV6-1 and TRBJ1-1; D may be TRBD1 (5 bases). This CDR3 region has 16 residues. V was clipped by 4 bases and J by 2 bases, with 17 bases between them. The V gene's germline CDR1 is MNHNS and CDR2 SASEGT. The CDR3 protein is CASSATGNQRNTEAFF. The CDR3 nucleotides read TGTGCCAGCAGTGCCACAGGTAATCAGAGAAACACTGAAGCTTTCTTT.

This chain links TRBV10-2 with TRBJ2-7; D is uncertain. Germline-derived CDR1 and CDR2 are WSHSY and SAAADI. The V gene lost 10 bases and the J gene lost 0 bases, with 16 bases spanning the gap. The CDR3 is made up of 14 amino acids. The CDR3 here is CATTPPRSSYEQYF. The CDR3 DNA reads TGCGCCACCACGCCCCCGAGGAGCTCCTACGAGCAGTACTTC.

This clone is a singleton in its sample. The chain employs TRBV7-9 and TRBJ1-5; TRBD1 matches at 8 bases. Germline V gene sequence: CDR1 SEHNR, CDR2 FQNEAQ (reference sequence). The CDR3 runs to 16 residues. J gave up 5 bases and V 5 bases, and 11 bases lay outside the gene matches. Here the CDR3 reads CASSDSRDRWDQPQHF. CDR3 nucleotide sequence: TGTGCCAGCAGCGATTCCCGGGACAGGTGGGATCAGCCCCAGCATTTT.

J is TRBJ1-1 and V is TRBV5-1; TRBD1 agrees at 7 bases. There are 15 residues in the CDR3. Germline CDR1 is SGHRS and CDR2 is YFSETQ. Losses at the gene ends were 0 bases for V and 3 bases for J; bases not matched to a gene: 5. CDR3 loop: CASSLGQGLYTEAFF. The DNA for the CDR3 is TGCGCCAGCAGCTTGGGACAGGGACTGTACACTGAAGCTTTCTTT.

This rearrangement joins TRBV5-4 to TRBJ2-1; 9 bases are a match to TRBD1. V shed 5 bases and J 6 bases; nucleotides not matched to a gene: 6. This CDR3 contains 14 residues. The germline V gene has CDR1 SGHNT and CDR2 YYREEE (reference sequence). CDR3 coding DNA: TGTGCCAGCAGTCCGGGACAGGGTCGCAATGAGCAGTTCTTC. Residues: CASSPGQGRNEQFF.